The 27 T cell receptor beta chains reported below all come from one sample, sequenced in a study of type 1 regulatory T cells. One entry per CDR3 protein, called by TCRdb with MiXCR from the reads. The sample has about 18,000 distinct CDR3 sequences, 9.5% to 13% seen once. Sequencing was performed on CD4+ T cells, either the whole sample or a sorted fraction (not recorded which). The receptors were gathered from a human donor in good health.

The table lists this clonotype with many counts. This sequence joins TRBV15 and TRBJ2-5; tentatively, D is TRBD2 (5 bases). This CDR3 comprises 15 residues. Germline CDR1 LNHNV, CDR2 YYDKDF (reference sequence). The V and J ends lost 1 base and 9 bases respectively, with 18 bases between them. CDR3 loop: CATSRGLEMRAAQYF. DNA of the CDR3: TGTGCCACCAGCAGAGGATTGGAAATGAGGGCGGCCCAGTACTTC.

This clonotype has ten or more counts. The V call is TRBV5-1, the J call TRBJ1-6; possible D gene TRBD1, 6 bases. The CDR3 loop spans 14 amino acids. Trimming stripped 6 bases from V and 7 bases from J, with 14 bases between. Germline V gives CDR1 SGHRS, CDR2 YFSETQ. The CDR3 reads CASTMNRDNSPLHF. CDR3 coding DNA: TGCGCCAGCACCATGAACAGGGACAATTCACCCCTCCACTTT.

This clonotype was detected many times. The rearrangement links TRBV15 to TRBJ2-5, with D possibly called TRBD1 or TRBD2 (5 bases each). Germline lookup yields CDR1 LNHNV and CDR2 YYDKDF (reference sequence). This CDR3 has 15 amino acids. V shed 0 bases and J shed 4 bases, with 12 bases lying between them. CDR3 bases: TGTGCCACCAGCAGAGATCGTGGGGGAGCAGAGACCCAGTACTTC. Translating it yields CATSRDRGGAETQYF. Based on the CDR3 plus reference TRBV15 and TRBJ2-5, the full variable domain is DAMVIQNPRYQVTQFGKPVTLSCSQTLNHNVMYWYQQKSSQAPKLLFHYYDKDFNNEADTPDNFQSRRPNTSFCFLDIRSPGLGDTAMYLCATSRDRGGAETQYFGPGTRLLVL.

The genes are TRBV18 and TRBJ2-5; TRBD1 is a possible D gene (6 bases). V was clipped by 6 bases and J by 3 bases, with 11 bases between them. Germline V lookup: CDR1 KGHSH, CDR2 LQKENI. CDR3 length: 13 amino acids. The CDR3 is CASSRGQKETQYF. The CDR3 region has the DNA TGTGCCAGCTCCCGTGGACAGAAAGAGACCCAGTACTTC. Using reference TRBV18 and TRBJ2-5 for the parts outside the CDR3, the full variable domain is NAGVMQNPRHLVRRRGQEARLRCSPMKGHSHVYWYRQLPEEGLKFMVYLQKENIIDESGMPKERFSAEFPKEGPSILRIQQVVRGDSAAYFCASSRGQKETQYFGPGTRLLVL.

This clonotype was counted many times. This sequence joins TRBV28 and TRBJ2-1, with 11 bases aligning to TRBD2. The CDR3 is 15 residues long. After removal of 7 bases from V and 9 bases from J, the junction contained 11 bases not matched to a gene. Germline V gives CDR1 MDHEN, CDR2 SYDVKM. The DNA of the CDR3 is TGTGCCAGCATTGGGTCAACTAGCGGGAGTATTGAGCAGTTCTTC. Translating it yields CASIGSTSGSIEQFF.

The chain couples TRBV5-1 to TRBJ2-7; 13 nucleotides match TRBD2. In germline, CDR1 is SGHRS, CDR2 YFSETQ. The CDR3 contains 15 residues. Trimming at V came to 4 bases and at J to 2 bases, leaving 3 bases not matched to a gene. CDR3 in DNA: TGCGCCAGCAGCGCCGGGACTAGCGGGACCTACGAGCAGTACTTC. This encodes CASSAGTSGTYEQYF.

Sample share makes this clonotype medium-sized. As DNA, the CDR3 is TGTGCCAGCAGCTTACAGGGAAACTCCTACAATGAGCAGTTCTTC. Its translation: CASSLQGNSYNEQFF. The genes are TRBV11-2 and TRBJ2-1; D is perhaps TRBD1 (5 bases). Germline CDR1 reads SGHAT; CDR2 reads FQNNGV. There are 15 residues in the CDR3. The V end lost 2 bases, the J end lost 0 bases, and 8 bases lay between the germline ends.

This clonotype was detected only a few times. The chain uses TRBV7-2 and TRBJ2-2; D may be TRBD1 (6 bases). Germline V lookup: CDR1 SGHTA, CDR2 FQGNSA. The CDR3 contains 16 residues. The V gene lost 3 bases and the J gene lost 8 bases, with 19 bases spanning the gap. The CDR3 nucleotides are TGTGCCAGCAGCTTCCGACGGGACACAGGGTTTGGGGAGCTGTTTTTT. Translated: CASSFRRDTGFGELFF.

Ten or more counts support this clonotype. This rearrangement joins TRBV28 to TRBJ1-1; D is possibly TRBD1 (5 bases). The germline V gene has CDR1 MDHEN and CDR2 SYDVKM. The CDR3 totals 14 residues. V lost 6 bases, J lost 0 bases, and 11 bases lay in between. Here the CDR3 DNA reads TGTGCCAGCAGGGGGGGGTTGTTGAACACTGAAGCTTTCTTT. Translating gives CASRGGLLNTEAFF.

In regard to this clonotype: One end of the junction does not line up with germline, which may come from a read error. CDR3 residues: CATNDSPQGANEKLFF. CDR3 DNA: TGTGCCACCAATGATTCCCCCCAGGGGGCAAACGAAAAACTGTTTTTT. J is TRBJ1-4 and V is TRBV24-1, with 8 bases identical to TRBD1. This CDR3 region has 16 residues. Germline CDR1 reads KGHDR; CDR2 reads SFDVKD.

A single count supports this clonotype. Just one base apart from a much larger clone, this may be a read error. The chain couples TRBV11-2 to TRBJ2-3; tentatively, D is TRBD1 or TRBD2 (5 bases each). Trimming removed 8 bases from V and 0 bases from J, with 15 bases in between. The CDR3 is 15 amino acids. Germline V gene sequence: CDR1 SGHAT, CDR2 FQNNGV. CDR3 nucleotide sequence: TGTGCCAGCCGGGGCGGTCAGACTAGCACAGATACGCAGTATTTT. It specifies CASRGGQTSTDTQYF.

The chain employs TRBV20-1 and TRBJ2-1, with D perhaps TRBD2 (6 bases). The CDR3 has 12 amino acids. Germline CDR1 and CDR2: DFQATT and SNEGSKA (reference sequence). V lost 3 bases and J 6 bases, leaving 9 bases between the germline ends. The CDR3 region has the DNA TGCAGTGCTAGCGGGAGTTCCAATGAGCAGTTCTTC. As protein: CSASGSSNEQFF.

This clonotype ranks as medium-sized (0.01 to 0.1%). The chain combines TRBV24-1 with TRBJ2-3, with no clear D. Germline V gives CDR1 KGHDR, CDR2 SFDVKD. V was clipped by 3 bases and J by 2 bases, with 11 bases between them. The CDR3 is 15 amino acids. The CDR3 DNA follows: TGTGCCACCAGTGATCTTGACTCGCACACAGATACGCAGTATTTT. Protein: CATSDLDSHTDTQYF.

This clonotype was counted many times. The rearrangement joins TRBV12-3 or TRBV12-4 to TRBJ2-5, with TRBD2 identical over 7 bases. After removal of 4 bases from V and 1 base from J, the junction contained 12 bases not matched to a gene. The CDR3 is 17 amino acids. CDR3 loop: CASSSHRAGRGQETQYF. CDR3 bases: TGTGCCAGCAGTTCCCACCGGGCGGGGAGGGGCCAAGAGACCCAGTACTTC.

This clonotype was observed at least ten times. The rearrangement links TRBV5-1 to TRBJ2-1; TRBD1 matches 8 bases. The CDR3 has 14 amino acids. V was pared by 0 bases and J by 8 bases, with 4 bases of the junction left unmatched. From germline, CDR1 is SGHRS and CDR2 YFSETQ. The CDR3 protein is CASSLVAGGDEQFF. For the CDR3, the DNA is TGCGCCAGCAGCTTGGTAGCAGGGGGCGATGAGCAGTTCTTC.

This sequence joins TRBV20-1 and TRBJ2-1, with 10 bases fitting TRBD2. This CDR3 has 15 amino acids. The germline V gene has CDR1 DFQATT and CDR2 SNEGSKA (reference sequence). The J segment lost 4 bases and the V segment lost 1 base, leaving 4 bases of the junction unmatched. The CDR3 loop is CSARAGTSVYNEQFF. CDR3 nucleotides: TGCAGTGCTAGAGCCGGGACTAGCGTTTACAATGAGCAGTTCTTC.

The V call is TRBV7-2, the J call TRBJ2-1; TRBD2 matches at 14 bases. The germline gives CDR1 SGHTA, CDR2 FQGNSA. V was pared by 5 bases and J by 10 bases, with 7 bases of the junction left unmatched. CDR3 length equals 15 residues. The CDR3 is CASSPGLAGAREQFF. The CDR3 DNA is TGTGCCAGCAGCCCGGGACTAGCGGGGGCCCGGGAGCAGTTCTTC.

CDR3 sequence reads: CSAPDSGDKETQYF. For the CDR3, the DNA is TGCAGTGCTCCCGACAGTGGAGACAAAGAGACCCAGTACTTC. This chain joins TRBV20-1 and TRBJ2-5, with D tentatively TRBD1 (5 bases). Trimming cost V 5 bases and J 3 bases, with 16 bases left between them. The CDR3 is 14 amino acids. CDR1 is DFQATT, CDR2 SNEGSKA, per germline (reference sequence).

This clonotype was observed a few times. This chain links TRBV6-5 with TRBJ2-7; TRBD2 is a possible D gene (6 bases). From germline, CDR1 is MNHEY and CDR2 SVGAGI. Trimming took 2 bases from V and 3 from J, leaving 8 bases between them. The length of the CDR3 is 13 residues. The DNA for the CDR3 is TGTGCCAGCAGTTACGGTAGCGGCTACGAGCAGTACTTC. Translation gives CASSYGSGYEQYF.

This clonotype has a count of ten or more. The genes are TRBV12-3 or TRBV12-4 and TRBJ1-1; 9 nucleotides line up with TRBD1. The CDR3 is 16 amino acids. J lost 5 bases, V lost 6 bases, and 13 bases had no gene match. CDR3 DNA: TGTGCCAGCAGGTTACCCTGGTGGGACAGGGTTACTGAAGCTTTCTTT. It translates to CASRLPWWDRVTEAFF.

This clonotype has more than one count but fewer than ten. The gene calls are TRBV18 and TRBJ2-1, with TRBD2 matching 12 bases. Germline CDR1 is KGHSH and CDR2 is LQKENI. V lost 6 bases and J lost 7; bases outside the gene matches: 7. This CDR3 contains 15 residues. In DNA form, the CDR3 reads TGTGCCAGCTCGTCCAAACTAGCGGGAGGTAATGAGCAGTTCTTC. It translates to CASSSKLAGGNEQFF.

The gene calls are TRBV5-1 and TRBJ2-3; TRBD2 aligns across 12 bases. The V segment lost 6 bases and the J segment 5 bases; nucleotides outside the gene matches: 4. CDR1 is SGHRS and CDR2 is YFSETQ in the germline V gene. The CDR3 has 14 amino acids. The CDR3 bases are TGCGCCAGCAATCTAGCGGGAGGGAGAGATACGCAGTATTTT. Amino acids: CASNLAGGRDTQYF.

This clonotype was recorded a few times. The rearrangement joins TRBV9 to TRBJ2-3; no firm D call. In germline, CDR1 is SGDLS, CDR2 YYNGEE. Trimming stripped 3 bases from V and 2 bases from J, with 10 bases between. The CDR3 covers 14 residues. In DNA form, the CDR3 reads TGTGCCAGCAGCGCCCAGCGAAACACAGATACGCAGTATTTT. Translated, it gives CASSAQRNTDTQYF.

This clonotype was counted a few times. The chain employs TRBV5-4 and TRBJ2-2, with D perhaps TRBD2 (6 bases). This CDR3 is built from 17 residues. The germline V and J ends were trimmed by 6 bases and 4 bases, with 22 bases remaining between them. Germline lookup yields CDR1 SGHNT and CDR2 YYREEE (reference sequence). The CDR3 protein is CASTTPGSGAGTGELFF. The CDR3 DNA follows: TGTGCCAGCACCACCCCCGGGTCGGGAGCAGGCACCGGGGAGCTGTTTTTT.

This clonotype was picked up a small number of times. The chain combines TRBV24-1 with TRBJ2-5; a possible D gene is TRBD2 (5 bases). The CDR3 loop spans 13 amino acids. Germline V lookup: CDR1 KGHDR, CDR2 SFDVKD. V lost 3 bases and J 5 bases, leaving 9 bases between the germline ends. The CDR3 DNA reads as TGTGCCACCAGTGATGACGGAGGCGAGACCCAGTACTTC. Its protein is CATSDDGGETQYF.

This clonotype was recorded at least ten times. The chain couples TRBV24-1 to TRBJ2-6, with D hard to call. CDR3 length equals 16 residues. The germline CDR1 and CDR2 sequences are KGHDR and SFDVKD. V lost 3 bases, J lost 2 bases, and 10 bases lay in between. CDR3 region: CATSDPNPTGANVLTF. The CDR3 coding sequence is TGTGCCACCAGTGATCCGAACCCTACTGGGGCCAACGTCCTGACTTTC.

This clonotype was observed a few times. This chain's CDR3 is CASSLRDANTGELFF. Written as DNA, the CDR3 is TGCGCCAGCAGCCTCCGGGACGCCAACACCGGGGAGCTGTTTTTT. The chain recombines TRBV5-1 with TRBJ2-2; D tentatively reads TRBD1 or TRBD2 (5 bases each). Germline V lookup: CDR1 SGHRS, CDR2 YFSETQ. The CDR3 covers 15 residues. Trimming cost V 4 bases and J 2 bases, with 12 bases left between them.